This is a list of T cell receptor beta chains from one sample in a study of T cells in Graves' hyperthyroidism and ophthalmopathy. TCRdb reprocessed the multiplex PCR reads with MiXCR, giving one entry per CDR3 protein. The sample consists of 530,000 or so distinct CDR3 sequences, roughly a quarter of them appearing once. The sample comprised blood. These receptors were collected from a woman aged 25 to 39 with Graves' ophthalmopathy. The CDR3 runs from the conserved cysteine through the conserved F or W. D genes are given only for firm matches. The size field is filled for only some rows; it gives once, few, many or a size class.

size: many
V: TRBV24-1
D: NA
J: TRBJ2-2
CDR3: CATSDLSRGGGELFF
DNA: TGTGCCACCAGTGATTTGTCCAGGGGAGGCGGGGAGCTGTTTTTT

size: many
V: TRBV30
D: NA
J: TRBJ1-2
CDR3: CAWSVQGHGYTF
DNA: TGTGCCTGGAGTGTACAGGGACATGGCTACACCTTC

size: few
V: TRBV4-2
D: NA
J: TRBJ2-7
CDR3: CASSQDSVNSYEQYF
DNA: TGTGCCAGCAGCCAAGATTCGGTCAACTCCTACGAGCAGTACTTC

size: NA
V: TRBV19
D: NA
J: TRBJ1-2
CDR3: CASSDPGGSGYGYTF
DNA: TGTGCCAGTAGTGACCCCGGGGGCTCTGGCTATGGCTACACCTTC

size: NA
V: TRBV19
D: NA
J: TRBJ2-7
CDR3: CASSTFGEQYF
DNA: TGTGCCAGTAGTACCTTCGGCGAGCAGTACTTC

size: NA
V: TRBV15
D: TRBD2
J: TRBJ2-5
CDR3: CATSRGGRGAETQYF
DNA: TGTGCCACCAGCAGAGGAGGGAGGGGCGCGGAGACCCAGTACTTC

size: NA
V: TRBV24-1
D: NA
J: TRBJ1-1
CDR3: CATSDSQGVGTEAFF
DNA: TGTGCCACCAGTGATTCTCAGGGCGTGGGCACTGAAGCTTTCTTT

size: many
V: TRBV25-1
D: TRBD1
J: TRBJ1-2
CDR3: CASSGMDRGATNYGYTF
DNA: TGTGCCAGCAGTGGGATGGACAGGGGCGCCACTAACTATGGCTACACCTTC

size: NA
V: TRBV12-3/TRBV12-4
D: NA
J: TRBJ1-1
CDR3: CASSTGTLNTEAFF
DNA: TGTGCCAGCAGTACCGGGACCCTGAACACTGAAGCTTTCTTT

size: NA
V: TRBV20-1
D: NA
J: TRBJ1-1
CDR3: CSARARGKGEAFF
DNA: TGCAGTGCTAGAGCCAGGGGAAAAGGTGAAGCTTTCTTT

size: many
V: TRBV28
D: TRBD1
J: TRBJ1-2
CDR3: CASSFPRTGNNYGYTF
DNA: TGTGCCAGCAGTTTCCCTAGGACAGGCAATAACTATGGCTACACCTTC

size: few
V: TRBV20-1
D: NA
J: TRBJ2-2
CDR3: CSAREAFGNTGELFF
DNA: TGCAGTGCTAGGGAAGCGTTTGGGAACACCGGGGAGCTGTTTTTT

size: NA
V: TRBV19
D: TRBD1
J: TRBJ1-2
CDR3: CASSSYPTGAYGYTF
DNA: TGTGCCAGTAGTTCCTACCCGACAGGGGCGTATGGCTACACCTTC

size: NA
V: TRBV12-3/TRBV12-4
D: NA
J: TRBJ2-7
CDR3: CASSLQGRGYEQYF
DNA: TGTGCCAGCAGTTTACAGGGTAGGGGCTACGAGCAGTACTTC

size: NA
V: TRBV28
D: TRBD2
J: TRBJ2-7
CDR3: CASSSRTSGNYEQYF
DNA: TGTGCCAGCAGTTCCCGGACTAGCGGAAACTACGAGCAGTACTTC

size: many
V: TRBV10-3
D: TRBD1
J: TRBJ2-5
CDR3: CVSGTGETQYF
DNA: TGTGTCTCCGGGACAGGAGAGACCCAGTACTTC

size: many
V: TRBV28
D: NA
J: TRBJ1-2
CDR3: CASDPGTNYGYTF
DNA: TGTGCCAGCGATCCCGGGACTAACTATGGCTACACCTTC

size: many
V: TRBV20-1
D: NA
J: TRBJ2-7
CDR3: CSASRTAYEQYF
DNA: TGCAGTGCTAGTAGGACAGCCTACGAGCAGTACTTC

size: many
V: TRBV5-1
D: TRBD2
J: TRBJ2-5
CDR3: CASSISGGSQYF
DNA: TGCGCCAGCAGCATATCGGGGGGGTCCCAGTACTTC

size: many
V: TRBV4-1
D: NA
J: TRBJ1-5
CDR3: CASSYGQYQPQHF
DNA: TGCGCCAGCAGCTACGGACAGTATCAGCCCCAGCATTTT

size: few
V: TRBV12-3/TRBV12-4
D: TRBD2
J: TRBJ2-7
CDR3: CASSSLAGAPNYEQYF
DNA: TGTGCCAGCAGTTCACTAGCGGGAGCTCCGAACTACGAGCAGTACTTC

size: many
V: TRBV29-1
D: TRBD1
J: TRBJ1-5
CDR3: CSVGQGRNQPQHF
DNA: TGCAGCGTTGGACAGGGTAGAAATCAGCCCCAGCATTTT

size: many
V: TRBV19
D: NA
J: TRBJ1-2
CDR3: CASSIDLAAWTRGYTF
DNA: TGTGCCAGTAGTATAGATCTCGCAGCCTGGACGCGTGGCTACACCTTC

size: many
V: TRBV7-2
D: NA
J: TRBJ2-5
CDR3: CASSPSGIQETQYF
DNA: TGTGCCAGCAGCCCCTCGGGGATCCAAGAGACCCAGTACTTC

size: many
V: TRBV6-2/TRBV6-3
D: TRBD1
J: TRBJ2-5
CDR3: CASNRPGQGKETQYF
DNA: TGTGCCAGCAATCGCCCGGGACAGGGTAAAGAGACCCAGTACTTC

size: many
V: TRBV4-2
D: TRBD1
J: TRBJ2-7
CDR3: CASSPPQGDEQYF
DNA: TGTGCCAGCAGCCCCCCGCAGGGGGATGAGCAGTACTTC

size: NA
V: TRBV11-2
D: NA
J: TRBJ2-5
CDR3: CASSSRMGAQETQYF
DNA: TGTGCCAGCAGCTCCCGAATGGGGGCCCAAGAGACCCAGTACTTC

size: few
V: TRBV12-3/TRBV12-4
D: NA
J: TRBJ1-6
CDR3: CASSLRGRTSPLHF
DNA: TGTGCCAGCAGTTTAAGGGGGAGGACTTCACCCCTCCACTTT

size: many
V: TRBV30
D: TRBD1
J: TRBJ2-7
CDR3: CAWSAGTGIYEQYF
DNA: TGTGCCTGGAGTGCCGGGACAGGGATCTACGAGCAGTACTTC

size: many
V: TRBV27
D: NA
J: TRBJ2-7
CDR3: CASSLSGASYEQYF
DNA: TGTGCCAGCAGTTTATCAGGGGCCTCCTACGAGCAGTACTTC

size: many
V: TRBV5-1
D: TRBD2
J: TRBJ2-7
CDR3: CASSLAGGGLTYEQYF
DNA: TGCGCCAGCAGCTTGGCCGGCGGGGGGCTCACCTACGAGCAGTACTTC

size: once
V: TRBV15
D: TRBD1
J: TRBJ2-5
CDR3: CATSRETGVGETQYF
DNA: TGTGCCACCAGCAGAGAGACAGGGGTCGGAGAGACCCAGTACTTC

size: few
V: TRBV11-2
D: TRBD2
J: TRBJ2-7
CDR3: CASSFRRLAVSYEQYF
DNA: TGTGCCAGCAGCTTCCGGCGACTAGCGGTTTCTTACGAGCAGTACTTC

size: few
V: TRBV4-2
D: NA
J: TRBJ1-2
CDR3: CASSTLDLTPGYGYTF
DNA: TGTGCCAGCAGCACCCTTGACTTAACCCCGGGCTATGGCTACACCTTC

size: many
V: TRBV28
D: NA
J: TRBJ1-1
CDR3: CASSAGTMNTEAFF
DNA: TGTGCCAGCAGCGCCGGGACAATGAACACTGAAGCTTTCTTT

size: few
V: TRBV6-1
D: NA
J: TRBJ1-1
CDR3: CASSAQGHTEAFF
DNA: TGTGCCAGCAGTGCCCAGGGACACACTGAAGCTTTCTTT

size: many
V: TRBV6-4
D: TRBD1
J: TRBJ2-7
CDR3: CGPTGKGLYEQYF
DNA: TGTGGCCCGACAGGGAAGGGGCTCTACGAGCAGTACTTC

size: few
V: TRBV20-1
D: NA
J: TRBJ2-7
CDR3: CSARRNHYEQYF
DNA: TGCAGTGCTAGACGCAACCATTACGAGCAGTACTTC

size: NA
V: TRBV3-1
D: TRBD1
J: TRBJ1-5
CDR3: CASSQGTGPQPQHF
DNA: TGTGCCAGCAGCCAAGGGACAGGGCCTCAGCCCCAGCATTTT

size: NA
V: TRBV20-1
D: TRBD2
J: TRBJ2-7
CDR3: CSARAGGTSYEQYF
DNA: TGCAGTGCTAGAGCCGGGGGGACCTCCTACGAGCAGTACTTC

size: many
V: TRBV4-2
D: TRBD1
J: TRBJ1-2
CDR3: CASSQGDRGVRGYTF
DNA: TGTGCCAGCAGCCAAGGGGACAGGGGAGTGCGGGGCTACACCTTC

size: NA
V: TRBV20-1
D: NA
J: TRBJ2-4
CDR3: CSAREGLAKNIQYF
DNA: TGCAGTGCTAGAGAGGGCCTAGCCAAAAACATTCAGTACTTC

size: NA
V: TRBV4-1
D: NA
J: TRBJ1-1
CDR3: CASSHTVGGTNTEAFF
DNA: TGCGCCAGCAGCCATACTGTCGGGGGTACGAACACTGAAGCTTTCTTT

size: many
V: TRBV29-1
D: NA
J: TRBJ1-1
CDR3: CSAQASSTEAFF
DNA: TGCAGCGCACAGGCTAGCAGCACTGAAGCTTTCTTT

size: NA
V: TRBV19
D: NA
J: TRBJ1-5
CDR3: CASSAGAYQPQHF
DNA: TGTGCCAGTAGCGCCGGGGCCTATCAGCCCCAGCATTTT

size: NA
V: TRBV11-2
D: TRBD1
J: TRBJ2-7
CDR3: CASSLVDRGNYEQYF
DNA: TGTGCCAGCAGCTTAGTAGACAGGGGTAACTACGAGCAGTACTTC

size: NA
V: TRBV7-9
D: TRBD1
J: TRBJ2-7
CDR3: CASSATWDRGNEQYF
DNA: TGTGCCAGCAGCGCGACGTGGGACAGGGGAAACGAGCAGTACTTC

size: NA
V: TRBV9
D: TRBD2
J: TRBJ2-7
CDR3: CASSPRRRGGNEQYF
DNA: TGTGCCAGCAGCCCCCGGAGGCGGGGGGGTAACGAGCAGTACTTC

size: many
V: TRBV20-1
D: TRBD2
J: TRBJ2-7
CDR3: CSAETTSGGGYEQYF
DNA: TGCAGTGCTGAGACAACTAGCGGTGGGGGGTACGAGCAGTACTTC

size: many
V: TRBV12-3/TRBV12-4
D: NA
J: TRBJ1-3
CDR3: CASRSAGDSGNTIYF
DNA: TGTGCCAGCAGATCGGCAGGGGACTCTGGAAACACCATATATTTT

size: many
V: TRBV4-3
D: NA
J: TRBJ1-2
CDR3: CASSQGPDSLYGYTF
DNA: TGCGCCAGCAGCCAAGGTCCGGACAGCCTCTATGGCTACACCTTC

size: many
V: TRBV7-9
D: NA
J: TRBJ1-5
CDR3: CASSLEDNQPQHF
DNA: TGTGCCAGCAGCTTAGAGGACAATCAGCCCCAGCATTTT

size: once
V: TRBV18
D: TRBD1
J: TRBJ1-1
CDR3: CASSPDGPRGTEAFF
DNA: TGTGCCAGCTCACCGGACGGTCCCAGGGGGACTGAAGCTTTCTTT